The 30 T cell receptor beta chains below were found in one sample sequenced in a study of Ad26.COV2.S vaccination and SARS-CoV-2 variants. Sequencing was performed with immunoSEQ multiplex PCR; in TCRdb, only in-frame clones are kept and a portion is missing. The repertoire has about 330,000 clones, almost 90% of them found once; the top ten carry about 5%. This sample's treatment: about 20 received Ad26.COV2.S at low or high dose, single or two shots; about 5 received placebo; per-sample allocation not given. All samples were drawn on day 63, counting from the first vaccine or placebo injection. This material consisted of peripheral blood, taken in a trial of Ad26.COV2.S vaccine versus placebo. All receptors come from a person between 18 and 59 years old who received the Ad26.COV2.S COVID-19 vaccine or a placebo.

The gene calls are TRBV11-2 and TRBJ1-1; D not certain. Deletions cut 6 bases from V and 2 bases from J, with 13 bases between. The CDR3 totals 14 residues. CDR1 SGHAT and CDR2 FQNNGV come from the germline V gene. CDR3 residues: CASRYGLYNTEAFF. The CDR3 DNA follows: TGTGCCAGCAGATATGGGTTGTATAACACTGAAGCTTTCTTT.

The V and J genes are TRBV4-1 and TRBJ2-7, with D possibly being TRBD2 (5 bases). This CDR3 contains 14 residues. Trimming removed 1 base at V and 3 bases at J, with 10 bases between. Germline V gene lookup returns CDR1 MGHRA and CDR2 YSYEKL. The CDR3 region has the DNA TGCGCCAGCAGCCAAGGCGAGGGTCGCTACGAGCAGTACTTC. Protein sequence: CASSQGEGRYEQYF.

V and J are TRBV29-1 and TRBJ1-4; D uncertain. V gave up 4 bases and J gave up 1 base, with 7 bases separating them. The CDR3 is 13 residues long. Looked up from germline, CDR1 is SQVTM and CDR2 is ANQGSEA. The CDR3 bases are TGCAGCGTTGTGTGGGGAACTAATGAAAAACTGTTTTTT. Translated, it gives CSVVWGTNEKLFF.

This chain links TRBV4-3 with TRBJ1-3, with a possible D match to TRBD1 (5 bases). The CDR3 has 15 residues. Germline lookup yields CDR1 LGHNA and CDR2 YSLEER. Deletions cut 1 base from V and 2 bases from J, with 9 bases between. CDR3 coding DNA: TGCGCCAGCAGCCAAGGATGGGACCCTGGAAACACCATATATTTT. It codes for CASSQGWDPGNTIYF.

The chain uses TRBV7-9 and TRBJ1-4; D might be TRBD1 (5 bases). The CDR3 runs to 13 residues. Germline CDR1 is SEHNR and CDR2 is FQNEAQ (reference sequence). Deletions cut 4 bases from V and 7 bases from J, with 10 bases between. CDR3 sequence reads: CASSSTGGEKLFF. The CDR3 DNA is TGTGCCAGCAGCTCCACAGGTGGTGAAAAACTGTTTTTT.

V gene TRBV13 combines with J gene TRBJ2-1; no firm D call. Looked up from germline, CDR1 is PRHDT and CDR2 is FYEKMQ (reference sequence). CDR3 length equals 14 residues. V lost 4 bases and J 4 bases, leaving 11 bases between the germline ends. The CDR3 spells CASSSQENYNEQFF. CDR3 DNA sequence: TGTGCCAGCAGCTCCCAGGAGAATTACAATGAGCAGTTCTTC.

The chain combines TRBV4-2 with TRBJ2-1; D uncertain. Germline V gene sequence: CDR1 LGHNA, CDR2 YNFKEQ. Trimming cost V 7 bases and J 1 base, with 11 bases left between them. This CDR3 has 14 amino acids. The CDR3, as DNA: TGTGCCAGCACCCCGATGGGTTCCTACAATGAGCAGTTCTTC. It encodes CASTPMGSYNEQFF.

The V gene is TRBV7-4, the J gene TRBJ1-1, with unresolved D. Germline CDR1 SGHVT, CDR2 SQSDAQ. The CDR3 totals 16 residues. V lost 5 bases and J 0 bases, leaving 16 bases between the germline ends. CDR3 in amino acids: CASSTDPSTVNTEAFF. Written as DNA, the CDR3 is TGTGCCAGCAGCACCGACCCTTCTACAGTGAACACTGAAGCTTTCTTT.

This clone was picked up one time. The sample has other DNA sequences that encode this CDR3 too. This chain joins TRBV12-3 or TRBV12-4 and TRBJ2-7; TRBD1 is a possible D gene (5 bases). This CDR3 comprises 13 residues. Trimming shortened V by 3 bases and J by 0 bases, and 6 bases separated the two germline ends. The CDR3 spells CASSLQGSYEQYF. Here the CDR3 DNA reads TGTGCCAGCAGTTTGCAGGGCTCCTACGAGCAGTACTTC.

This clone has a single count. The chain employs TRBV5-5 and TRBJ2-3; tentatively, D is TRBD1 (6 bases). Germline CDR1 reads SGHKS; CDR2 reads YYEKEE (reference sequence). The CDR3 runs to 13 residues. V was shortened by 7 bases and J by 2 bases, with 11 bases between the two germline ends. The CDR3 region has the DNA TGTGCCAGCCAACAGGGACCCACAGATACGCAGTATTTT. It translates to CASQQGPTDTQYF. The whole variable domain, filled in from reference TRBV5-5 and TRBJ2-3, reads DAGVTQSPTHLIKTRGQQVTLRCSPISGHKSVSWYQQVLGQGPQFIFQYYEKEERGRGNFPDRFSARQFPNYSSELNVNALLLGDSALYLCASQQGPTDTQYFGPGTRLTVL.

CDR3: CASSMAAGAGTGELFF. The CDR3 DNA reads TGTGCCAGTAGTATGGCAGCGGGGGCCGGGACCGGGGAGCTGTTTTTT. The chain employs TRBV19 and TRBJ2-2; TRBD2 matches 8 bases. CDR1 LNHDA and CDR2 SQIVND come from the germline V gene (reference sequence). With 3 bases clipped from V and 5 bases from J, the junction kept 8 bases outside the gene matches. The CDR3 length is 16 residues.

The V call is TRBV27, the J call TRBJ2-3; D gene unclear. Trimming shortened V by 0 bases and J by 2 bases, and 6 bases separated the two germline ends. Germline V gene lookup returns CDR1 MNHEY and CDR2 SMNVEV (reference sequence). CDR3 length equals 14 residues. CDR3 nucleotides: TGTGCCAGCAGTTTATCCGATTCCACAGATACGCAGTATTTT. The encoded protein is CASSLSDSTDTQYF.

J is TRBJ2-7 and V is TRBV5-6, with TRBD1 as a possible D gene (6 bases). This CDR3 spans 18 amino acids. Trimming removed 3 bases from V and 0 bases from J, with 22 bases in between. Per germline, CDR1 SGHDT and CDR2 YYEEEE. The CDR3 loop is CASSSLFSLDRPSYEQYV. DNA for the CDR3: TGTGCCAGCAGCTCCCTCTTTTCCTTGGACAGACCCTCCTACGAGCAGTACGTC.

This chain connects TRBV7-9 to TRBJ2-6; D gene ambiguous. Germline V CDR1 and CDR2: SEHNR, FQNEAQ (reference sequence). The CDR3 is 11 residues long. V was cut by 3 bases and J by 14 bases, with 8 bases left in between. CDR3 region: CASSFGGLLTF. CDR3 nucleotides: TGTGCCAGCAGCTTTGGTGGGCTCCTGACTTTC.

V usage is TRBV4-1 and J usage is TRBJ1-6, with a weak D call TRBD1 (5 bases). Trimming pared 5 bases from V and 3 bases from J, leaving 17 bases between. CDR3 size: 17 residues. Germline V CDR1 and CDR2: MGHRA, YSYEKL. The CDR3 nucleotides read TGCGCCAGCAGCTCGCCGGAAAATCAGGGCTATAATTCACCCCTCCACTTT. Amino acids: CASSSPENQGYNSPLHF.

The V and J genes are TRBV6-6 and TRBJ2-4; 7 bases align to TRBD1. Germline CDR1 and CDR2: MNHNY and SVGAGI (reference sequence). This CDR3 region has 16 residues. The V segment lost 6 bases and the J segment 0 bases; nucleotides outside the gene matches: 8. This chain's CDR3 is CASRTDRTLAKNIQYF. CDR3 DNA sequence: TGTGCCAGCAGGACGGACAGGACGCTAGCCAAAAACATTCAGTACTTC.

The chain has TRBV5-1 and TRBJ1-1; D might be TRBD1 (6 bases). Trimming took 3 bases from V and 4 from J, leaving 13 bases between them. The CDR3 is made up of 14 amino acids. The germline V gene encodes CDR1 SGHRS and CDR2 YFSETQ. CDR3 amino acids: CASSSDPGATEAFF. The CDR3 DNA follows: TGCGCCAGCAGCTCCGACCCGGGGGCCACTGAAGCTTTCTTT.

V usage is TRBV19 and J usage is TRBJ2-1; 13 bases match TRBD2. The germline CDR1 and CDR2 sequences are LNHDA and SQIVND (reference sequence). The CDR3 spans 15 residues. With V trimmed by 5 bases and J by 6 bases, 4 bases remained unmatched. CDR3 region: CASSLTSGRANEQFF. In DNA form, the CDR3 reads TGTGCCAGTAGTCTAACTAGCGGGAGGGCCAATGAGCAGTTCTTC. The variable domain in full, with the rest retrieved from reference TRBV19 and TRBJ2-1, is DGGITQSPKYLFRKEGQNVTLSCEQNLNHDAMYWYRQDPGQGLRLIYYSQIVNDFQKGDIAEGYSVSREKKESFPLTVTSAQKNPTAFYLCASSLTSGRANEQFFGPGTRLTVL.

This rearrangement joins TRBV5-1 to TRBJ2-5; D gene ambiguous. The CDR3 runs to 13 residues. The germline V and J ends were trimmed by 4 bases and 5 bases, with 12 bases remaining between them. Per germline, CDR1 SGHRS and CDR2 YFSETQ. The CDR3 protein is CASSPGPFETQYF. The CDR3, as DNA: TGCGCCAGCAGCCCCGGACCTTTCGAGACCCAGTACTTC.

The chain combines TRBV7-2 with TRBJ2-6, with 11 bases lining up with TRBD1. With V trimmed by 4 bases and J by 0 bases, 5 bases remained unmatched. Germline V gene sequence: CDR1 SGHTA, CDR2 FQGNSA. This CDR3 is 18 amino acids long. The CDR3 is CASSSYGTGGSGANVLTF. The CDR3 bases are TGTGCCAGCAGCTCGTACGGGACAGGGGGCTCTGGGGCCAACGTCCTGACTTTC.

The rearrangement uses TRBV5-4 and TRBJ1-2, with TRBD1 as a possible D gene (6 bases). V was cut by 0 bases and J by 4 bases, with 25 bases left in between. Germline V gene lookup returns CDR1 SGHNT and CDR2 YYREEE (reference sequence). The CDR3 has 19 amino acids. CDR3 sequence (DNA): TGTGCCAGCAGCTTGGGGGTCTTTAGCAGGGGTAAAGGTCTCTATGGCTACACCTTC. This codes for CASSLGVFSRGKGLYGYTF.

The CDR3 here is CASSQGTGVTYGYTF. The CDR3 region has the DNA TGTGCCAGCAGCCAAGGGACGGGGGTCACCTATGGCTACACCTTC. This chain uses TRBV4-2 with TRBJ1-2; D is perhaps TRBD1 (5 bases). This CDR3 is 15 amino acids long. Germline CDR1 LGHNA, CDR2 YNFKEQ. V shed 1 base and J shed 4 bases, with 13 bases lying between them.

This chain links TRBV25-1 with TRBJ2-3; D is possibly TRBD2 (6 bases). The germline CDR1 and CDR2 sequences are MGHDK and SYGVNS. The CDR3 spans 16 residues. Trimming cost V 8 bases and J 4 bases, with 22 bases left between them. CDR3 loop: CASHNGWGVEADTQYF. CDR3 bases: TGTGCCAGCCACAATGGTTGGGGGGTGGAGGCAGATACGCAGTATTTT.

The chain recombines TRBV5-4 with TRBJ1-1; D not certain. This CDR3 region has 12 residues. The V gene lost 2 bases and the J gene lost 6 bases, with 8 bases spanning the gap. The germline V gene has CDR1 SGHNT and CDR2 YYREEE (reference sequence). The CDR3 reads CASSLSGAEAFF. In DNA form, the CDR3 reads TGTGCCAGCAGCTTAAGTGGGGCTGAAGCTTTCTTT.

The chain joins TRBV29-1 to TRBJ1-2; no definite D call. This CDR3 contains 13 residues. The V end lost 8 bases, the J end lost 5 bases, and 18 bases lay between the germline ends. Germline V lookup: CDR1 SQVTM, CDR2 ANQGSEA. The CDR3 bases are TGCAGCCCTCGTGGGGAACATTCATATGGCTACACCTTC. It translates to CSPRGEHSYGYTF.

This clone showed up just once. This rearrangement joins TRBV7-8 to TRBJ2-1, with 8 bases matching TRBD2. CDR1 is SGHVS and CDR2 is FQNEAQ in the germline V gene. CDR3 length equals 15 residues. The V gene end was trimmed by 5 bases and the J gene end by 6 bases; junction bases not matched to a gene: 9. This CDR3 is CASSMGLVSANEQFF. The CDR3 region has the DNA TGTGCCAGCAGCATGGGACTAGTTTCTGCCAATGAGCAGTTCTTC.

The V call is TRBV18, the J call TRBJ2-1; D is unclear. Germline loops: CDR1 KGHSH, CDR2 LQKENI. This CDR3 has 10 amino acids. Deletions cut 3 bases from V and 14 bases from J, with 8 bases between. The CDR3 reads CASSPPSEFF. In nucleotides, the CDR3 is TGTGCCAGCTCACCCCCGTCGGAGTTCTTC.

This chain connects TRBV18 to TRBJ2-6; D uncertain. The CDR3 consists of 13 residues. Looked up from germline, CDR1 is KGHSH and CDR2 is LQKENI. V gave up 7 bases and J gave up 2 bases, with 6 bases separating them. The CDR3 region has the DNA TGTGCCAGCTTGAGGACTGGGGCCAACGTCCTGACTTTC. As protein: CASLRTGANVLTF.

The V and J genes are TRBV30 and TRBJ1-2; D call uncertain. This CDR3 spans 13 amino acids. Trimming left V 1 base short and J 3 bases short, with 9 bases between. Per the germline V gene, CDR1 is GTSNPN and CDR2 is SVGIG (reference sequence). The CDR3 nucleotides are TGTGCCTGGAGTGGGGCATTTGACTATGGCTACACCTTC. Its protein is CAWSGAFDYGYTF.

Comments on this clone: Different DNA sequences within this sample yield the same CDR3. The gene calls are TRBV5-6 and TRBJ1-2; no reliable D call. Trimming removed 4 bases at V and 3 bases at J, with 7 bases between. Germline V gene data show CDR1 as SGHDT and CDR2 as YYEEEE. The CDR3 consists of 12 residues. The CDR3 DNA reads TGTGCCAGCAGCAGTACAGACTATGGCTACACCTTC. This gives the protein CASSSTDYGYTF.